This TCR beta chain was recovered during a study of OX40 agonist ivuxolimab in advanced cancers. About the study: Intravenous ivuxolimab at 0.01 to 10 mg/kg was given to patients every 2 weeks.

Notes on the study in general: Several nonresponders also turned out to have low normalized T-cell clonal expansion. Researchers report that CD8+ T cells had, on average, more expanded clones than CD4+.

Trimming cost V 4 bases and J 3 bases, with 11 bases left between them. This CDR3 region has 14 residues. Germline CDR1 reads SGHDN; CDR2 reads FVKESK. This clone occurred a few times. Antigen specificity is unknown. Assay: immunoSEQ multiplex PCR; the TCRdb copy retains only in-frame clones and omits some. The repertoire consists of 55,000 to 85,000 clones, with 80% to 95% occurring once and the leading ten covering under 10%. Sequences were derived from CD4+ or CD8+ T cells sorted from blood, sampled in a trial of the OX40 agonist ivuxolimab. This receptor was taken from an adult with an advanced solid tumor such as melanoma, head and neck, liver or kidney cancer. The chain uses TRBV14 and TRBJ2-3; D gene uncertain. The chain's CDR3 is CASSPTGTTDTQYF. The CDR3 bases are TGTGCCAGCAGCCCGACCGGCACTACAGATACGCAGTATTTT.